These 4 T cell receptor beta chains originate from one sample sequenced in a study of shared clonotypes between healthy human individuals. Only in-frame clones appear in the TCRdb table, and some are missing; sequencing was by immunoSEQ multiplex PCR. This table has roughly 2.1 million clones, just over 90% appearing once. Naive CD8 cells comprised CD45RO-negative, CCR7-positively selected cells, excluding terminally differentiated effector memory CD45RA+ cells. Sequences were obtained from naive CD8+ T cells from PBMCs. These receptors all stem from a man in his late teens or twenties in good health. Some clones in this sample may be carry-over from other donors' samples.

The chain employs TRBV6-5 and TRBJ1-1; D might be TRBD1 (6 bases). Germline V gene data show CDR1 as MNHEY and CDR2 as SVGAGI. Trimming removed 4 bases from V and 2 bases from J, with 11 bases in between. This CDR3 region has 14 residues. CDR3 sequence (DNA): TGTGCCAGCAGTTTGATACAGGGTAACACTGAAGCTTTCTTT. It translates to CASSLIQGNTEAFF.

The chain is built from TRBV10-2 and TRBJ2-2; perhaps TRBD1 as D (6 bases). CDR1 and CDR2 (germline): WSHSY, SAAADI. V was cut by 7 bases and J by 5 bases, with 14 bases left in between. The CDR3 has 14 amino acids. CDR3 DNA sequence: TGCGCCAGCATGATGGGGGCTGGAACCGGGGAGCTGTTTTTT. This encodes CASMMGAGTGELFF.

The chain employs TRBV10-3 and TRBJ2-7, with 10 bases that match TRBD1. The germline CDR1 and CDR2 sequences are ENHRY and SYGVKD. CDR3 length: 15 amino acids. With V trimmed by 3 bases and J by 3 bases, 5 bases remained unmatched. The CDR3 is CAISEGQGVFYEQYF. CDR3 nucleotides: TGTGCCATCAGTGAAGGACAGGGGGTTTTCTACGAGCAGTACTTC.

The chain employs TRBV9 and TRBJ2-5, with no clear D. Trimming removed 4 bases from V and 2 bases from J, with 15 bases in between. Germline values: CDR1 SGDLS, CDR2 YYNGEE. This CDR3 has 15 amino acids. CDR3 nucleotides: TGTGCCAGCAGCCGGAACGGGCAGGTACAAGAGACCCAGTACTTC. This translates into CASSRNGQVQETQYF.